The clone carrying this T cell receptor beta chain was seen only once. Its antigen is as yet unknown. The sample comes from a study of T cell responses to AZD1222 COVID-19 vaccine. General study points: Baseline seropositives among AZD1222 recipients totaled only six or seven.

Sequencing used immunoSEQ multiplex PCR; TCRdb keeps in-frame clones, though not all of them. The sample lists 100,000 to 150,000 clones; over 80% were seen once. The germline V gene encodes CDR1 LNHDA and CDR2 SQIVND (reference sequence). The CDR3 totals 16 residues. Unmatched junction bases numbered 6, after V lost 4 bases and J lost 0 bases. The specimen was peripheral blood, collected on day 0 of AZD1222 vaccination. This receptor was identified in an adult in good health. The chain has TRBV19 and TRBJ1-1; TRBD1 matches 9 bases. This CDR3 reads CASSRPGQGMNTEAFF. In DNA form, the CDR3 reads TGTGCCAGTAGTAGGCCGGGACAGGGAATGAACACTGAAGCTTTCTTT.